Reported below is one T cell receptor (beta chain). Its target antigen remains unknown. Base qualities are not provided; no much larger clone lies one nucleotide away. This sample is drawn from a study of shared clonotypes between healthy human individuals (dated by TCRdb to the early 2020s). About the study as a whole: The cohort comprised a couple of women and a few men aged 18 to 49 years. Leukapheresis yielded between about 0.8 and 8.9 billion PBMCs per donor. To increase sequencing depth and limit assay-specific biases, different laboratories used diverse techniques to prepare libraries and sequence TCR repertoires. Per donor, three plates each were used for CD4 naive and CD4 memory, two for CD8 naive, and one for CD8 memory. To estimate repertoire size and how much clonotype sharing occurs between individuals, the study deeply sequenced the blood TCR repertoires of several healthy adults. The research as a whole found: Sampling was restricted to blood, and TCR repertoires in tissue are likely to differ from TCR repertoires in blood. Because the study included only a small number of donors, the genetic and exposure-history diversity represented was limited. Pairwise subsampling led to the expectation that sequencing depth would affect the degree of clonotype sharing among donors. Compared with non-shared clonotypes, clonotypes shared by all four sorted-subset donors had higher generation probabilities. Naive subsets generally had larger estimated clonotype richness than memory subsets. About 4.5% of naive CD4, roughly 3.5% of naive CD8, about 2.5% of memory CD4, and approximately 0.39% of memory CD8 clonotypes were shared across several donors. Rarefaction of sorted-subset datasets indicated incomplete sequencing despite the large sequencing depth.

Donors were healthy HIV-negative adults with no recently reported acute infections or vaccinations. Only Caucasian adults living in Nashville, Tennessee, USA were represented among the donors. CD4+ T cells were enriched by magnetic negative selection; naive cells were then positively selected on CD45RA, and the negative fraction formed the memory subset. After blood collection by leukapheresis, PBMCs were isolated using Ficoll-Histopaque density gradient centrifugation and then cryopreserved in the vapor phase of liquid nitrogen. Analytical flow cytometry was used to check the purity and quantity of every magnetically sorted T cell population. Genomic DNA was isolated from every sorted fraction and measured by UV absorbance on a Nanodrop 2000c. The germline V gene provides CDR1 MNHEY and CDR2 SVGAGI. Its CDR3 holds 14 amino acids, cysteine through phenylalanine. The DNA shown is the 42-base CDR3, in frame from base 1. V loses 6 bases, J loses 2 bases, and the germline ends lie 13 bases apart.

TCR CDR3 regions were amplified from genomic DNA by multiplex PCR using the deep immunoSEQ assay. Extracted genomic DNA from each cell subset was spread evenly across all wells of several immunoSEQ 96-well plates, with each plate serving as a replicate. For sorted subsets, roughly 200 ng of genomic DNA, equivalent to roughly 30,000 T cell genomes, went into each replicate PCR. The purified libraries were quantified using a Qubit 3.0 fluorometer, sized with a Bioanalyzer 2100, and then quantified again using the KAPA Library Quantification kit. Every immunoSEQ 96-well plate was sequenced on a separate single-read 150-cycle Illumina NextSeq 550 flow cell. The paper's data handling went like this. The immunoSEQ output contained only junctional sequences without quality scores, so filtering could not match that applied to full-length reads. Sequences were annotated with PyIR, a Python wrapper for IgBLAST v1.9, and V/J genes and CDR3 were assigned using IMGT germline references. Reads were removed for weak V/J assignments (E-value above 1e-6), missing CDR3, stop codons, out-of-frame junctions, or ambiguous translated residues. V3J clonotypes were defined as sequences sharing an identical inferred V gene, J gene, and CDR3 amino acid sequence. To compute the percentage overlap between repertoires, the number of shared unique clonotypes was divided by the size of the smaller repertoire. Richness of each repertoire was evaluated using RTK rarefaction, the Chao1 estimator, and Recon v2.1 estimates of unobserved clonotypes. OLGA was used to compute generation probabilities for all TCRbeta clonotypes that the gDNA method yielded from a handful of donors. Not all clones reach the TCRdb copy of this immuneACCESS table, which keeps in-frame sequences only. Checked studies attribute under half of the gap to unresolved V genes and leave the rest unexplained. Clonal size and the V and J genes are those of that table, whereas D and trimming came from the DNA. The sample contains about 2 million clones, around 95% of them found a single time. 0.1% to 0.15% of the sample rests with the top ten.

The sequence links TRBV6-5 to TRBJ1-2; the D region possibly corresponds to TRBD1 (5 bases align). Specimen: naive CD4+ T cells sorted from blood. This specimen's cell subset or site label, per the study, means: CD45RA+ positively selected. The TCR sequence derives from a man aged 18 to 29 in good health. The CDR3 protein is CASSDPGRNYGYTF. The nucleotide sequence reads as follows: TGTGCCAGCAGCGATCCGGGACGCAACTATGGCTACACCTTC.